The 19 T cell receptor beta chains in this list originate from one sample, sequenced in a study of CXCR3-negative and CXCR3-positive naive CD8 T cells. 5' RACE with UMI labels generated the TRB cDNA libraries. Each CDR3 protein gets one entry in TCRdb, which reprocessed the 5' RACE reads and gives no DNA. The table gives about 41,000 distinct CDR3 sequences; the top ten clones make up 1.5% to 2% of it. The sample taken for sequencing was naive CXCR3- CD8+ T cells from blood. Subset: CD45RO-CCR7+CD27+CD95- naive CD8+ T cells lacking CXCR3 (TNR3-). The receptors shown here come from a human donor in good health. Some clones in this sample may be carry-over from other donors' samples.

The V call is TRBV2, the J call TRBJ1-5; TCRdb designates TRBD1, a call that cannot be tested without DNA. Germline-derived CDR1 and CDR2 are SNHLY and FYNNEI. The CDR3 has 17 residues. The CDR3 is CASRWTGDLYSNQPQHF.

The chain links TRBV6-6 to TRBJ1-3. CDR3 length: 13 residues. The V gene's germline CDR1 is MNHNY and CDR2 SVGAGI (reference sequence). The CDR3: CASSYGSGNTIYF.

CDR3: CASSLVTVRHEQYF. The chain recombines TRBV7-9 with TRBJ2-7. There are 14 residues in the CDR3. Germline V gene sequence: CDR1 SEHNR, CDR2 FQNEAQ (reference sequence).

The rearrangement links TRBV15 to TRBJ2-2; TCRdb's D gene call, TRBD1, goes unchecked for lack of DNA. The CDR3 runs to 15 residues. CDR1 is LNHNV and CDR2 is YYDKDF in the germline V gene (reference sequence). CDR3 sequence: CATSIGRGRTGELFF.

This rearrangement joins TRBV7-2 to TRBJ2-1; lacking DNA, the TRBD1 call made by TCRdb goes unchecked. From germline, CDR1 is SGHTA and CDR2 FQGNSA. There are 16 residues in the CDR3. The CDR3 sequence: CASSLKPGSSYNEQFF. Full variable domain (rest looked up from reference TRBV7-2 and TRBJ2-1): GAGVSQSPSNKVTEKGKDVELRCDPISGHTALYWYRQSLGQGLEFLIYFQGNSAPDKSGLPSDRFSAERTGGSVSTLTIQRTQQEDSAVYLCASSLKPGSSYNEQFFGPGTRLTVL.

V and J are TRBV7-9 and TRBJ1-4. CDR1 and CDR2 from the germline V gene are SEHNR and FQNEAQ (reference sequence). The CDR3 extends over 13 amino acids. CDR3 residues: CASSLSTVEKLFF.

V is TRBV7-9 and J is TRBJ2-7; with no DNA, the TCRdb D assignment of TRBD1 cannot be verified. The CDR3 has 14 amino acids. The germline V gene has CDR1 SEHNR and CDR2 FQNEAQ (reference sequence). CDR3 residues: CASSPRDRVYEQYF.

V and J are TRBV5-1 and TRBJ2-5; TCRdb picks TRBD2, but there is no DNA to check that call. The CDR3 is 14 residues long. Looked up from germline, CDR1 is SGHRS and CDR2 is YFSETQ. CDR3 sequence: CASSSPRKGDRGYF.

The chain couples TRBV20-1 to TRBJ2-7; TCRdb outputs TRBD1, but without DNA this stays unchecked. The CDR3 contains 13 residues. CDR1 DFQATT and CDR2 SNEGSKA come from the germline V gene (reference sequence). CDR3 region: CSARAGVSYEQYF.

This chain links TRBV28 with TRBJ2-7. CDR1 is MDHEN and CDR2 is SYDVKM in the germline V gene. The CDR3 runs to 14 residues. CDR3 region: CASSFRQDPYEQYF. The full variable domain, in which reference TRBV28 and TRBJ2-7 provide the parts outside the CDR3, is DVKVTQSSRYLVKRTGEKVFLECVQDMDHENMFWYRQDPGLGLRLIYFSYDVKMKEKGDIPEGYSVSREKKERFSLILESASTNQTSMYLCASSFRQDPYEQYFGPGTRLTVT.

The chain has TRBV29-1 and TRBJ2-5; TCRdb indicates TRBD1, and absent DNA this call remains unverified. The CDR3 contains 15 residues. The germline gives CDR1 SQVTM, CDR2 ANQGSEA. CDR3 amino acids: CSVEVLWGAEETQYF.

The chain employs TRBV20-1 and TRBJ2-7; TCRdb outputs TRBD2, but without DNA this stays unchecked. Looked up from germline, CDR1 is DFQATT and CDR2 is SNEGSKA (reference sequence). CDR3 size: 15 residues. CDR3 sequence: CSARDQTSPSYEQYF.

The CDR3 reads CSAQGQEAYEQYF. The rearrangement uses TRBV20-1 and TRBJ2-7; TCRdb's D call of TRBD1 is untestable without DNA. This CDR3 region has 13 residues. The V gene's germline CDR1 is DFQATT and CDR2 SNEGSKA (reference sequence).

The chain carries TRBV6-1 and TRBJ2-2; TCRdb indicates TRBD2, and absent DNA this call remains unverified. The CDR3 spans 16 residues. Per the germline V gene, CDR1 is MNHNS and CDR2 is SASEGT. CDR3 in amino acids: CASKPLSGDRWGELFF.

This CDR3 is CASSQDFPGRTSYEQYF. This chain uses TRBV4-3 with TRBJ2-7; lacking DNA, the TRBD1 call made by TCRdb goes unchecked. This CDR3 spans 17 amino acids. Germline CDR1 reads LGHNA; CDR2 reads YSLEER.

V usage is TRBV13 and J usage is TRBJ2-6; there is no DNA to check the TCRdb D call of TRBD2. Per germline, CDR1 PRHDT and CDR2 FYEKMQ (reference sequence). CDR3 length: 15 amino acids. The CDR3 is CASSEGESGANVLTF.

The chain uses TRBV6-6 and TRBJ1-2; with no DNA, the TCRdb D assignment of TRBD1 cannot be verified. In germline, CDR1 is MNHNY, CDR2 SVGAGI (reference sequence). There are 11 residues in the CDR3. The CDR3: CAFRQGYGYTF.

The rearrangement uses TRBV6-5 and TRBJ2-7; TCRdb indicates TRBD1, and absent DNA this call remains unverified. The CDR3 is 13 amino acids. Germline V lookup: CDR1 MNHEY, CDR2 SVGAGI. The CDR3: CANSRDRVDEQYF.

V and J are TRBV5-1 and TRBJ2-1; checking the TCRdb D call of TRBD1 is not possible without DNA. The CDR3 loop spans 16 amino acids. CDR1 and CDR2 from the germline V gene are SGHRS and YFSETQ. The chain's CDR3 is CASSPDRGGSYNEQFF.